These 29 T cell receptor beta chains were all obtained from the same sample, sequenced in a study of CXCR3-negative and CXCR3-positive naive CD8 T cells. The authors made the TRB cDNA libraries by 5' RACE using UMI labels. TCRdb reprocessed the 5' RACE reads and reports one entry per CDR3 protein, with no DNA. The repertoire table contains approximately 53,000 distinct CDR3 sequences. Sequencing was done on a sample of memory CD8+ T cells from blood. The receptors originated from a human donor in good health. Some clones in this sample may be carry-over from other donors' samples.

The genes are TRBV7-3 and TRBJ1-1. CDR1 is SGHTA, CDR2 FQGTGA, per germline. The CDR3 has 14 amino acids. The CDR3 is CASSLTGVDTEAFF.

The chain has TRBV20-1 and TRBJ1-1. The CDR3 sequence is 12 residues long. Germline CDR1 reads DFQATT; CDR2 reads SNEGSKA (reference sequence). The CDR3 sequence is CSARGINPEAFF.

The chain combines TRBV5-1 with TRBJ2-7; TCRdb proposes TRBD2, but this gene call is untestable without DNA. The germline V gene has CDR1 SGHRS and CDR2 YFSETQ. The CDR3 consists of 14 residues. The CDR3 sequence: CASTDGLAGYEQYF. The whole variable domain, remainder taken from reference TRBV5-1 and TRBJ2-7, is KAGVTQTPRYLIKTRGQQVTLSCSPISGHRSVSWYQQTPGQGLQFLFEYFSETQRNKGNFPGRFSGRQFSNSRSEMNVSTLELGDSALYLCASTDGLAGYEQYFGPGTRLTVT.

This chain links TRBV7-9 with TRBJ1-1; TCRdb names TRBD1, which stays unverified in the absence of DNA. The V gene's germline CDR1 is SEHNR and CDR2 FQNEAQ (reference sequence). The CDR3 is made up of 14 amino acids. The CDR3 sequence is CASSPRTGDTEAFF.

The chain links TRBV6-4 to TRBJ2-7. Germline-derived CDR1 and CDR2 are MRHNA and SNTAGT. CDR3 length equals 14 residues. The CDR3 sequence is CASSEGSTVGEQYF.

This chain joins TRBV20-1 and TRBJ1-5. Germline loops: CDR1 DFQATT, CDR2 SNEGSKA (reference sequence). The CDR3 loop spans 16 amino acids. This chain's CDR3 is CSARDPWGGSNQPQHF.

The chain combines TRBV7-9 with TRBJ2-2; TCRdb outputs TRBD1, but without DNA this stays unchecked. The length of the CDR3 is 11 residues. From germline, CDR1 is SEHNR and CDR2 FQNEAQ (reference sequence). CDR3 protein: CASGTGGELFF.

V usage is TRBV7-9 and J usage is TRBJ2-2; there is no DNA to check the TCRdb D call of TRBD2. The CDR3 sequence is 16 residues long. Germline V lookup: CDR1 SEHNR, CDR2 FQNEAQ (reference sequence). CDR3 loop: CASSPWSGPSTGELFF.

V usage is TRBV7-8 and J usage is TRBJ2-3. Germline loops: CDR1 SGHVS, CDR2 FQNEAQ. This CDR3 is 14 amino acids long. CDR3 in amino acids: CASSHHGGTDTQYF.

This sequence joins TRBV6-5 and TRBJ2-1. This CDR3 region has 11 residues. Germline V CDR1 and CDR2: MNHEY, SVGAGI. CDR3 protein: CASSYSNEQFF.

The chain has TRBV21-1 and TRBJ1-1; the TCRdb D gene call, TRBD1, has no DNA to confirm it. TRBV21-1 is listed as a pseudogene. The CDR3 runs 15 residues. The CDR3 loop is CASSKRQHMNTEAFF.

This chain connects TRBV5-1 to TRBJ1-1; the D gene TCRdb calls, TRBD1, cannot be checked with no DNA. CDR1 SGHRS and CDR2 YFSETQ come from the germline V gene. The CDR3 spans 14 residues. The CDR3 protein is CASSYRDSNTEAFF.

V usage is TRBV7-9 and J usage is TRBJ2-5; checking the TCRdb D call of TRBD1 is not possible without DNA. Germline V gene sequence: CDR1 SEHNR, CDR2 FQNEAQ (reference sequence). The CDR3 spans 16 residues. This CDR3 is CASSTGTVGMGETQYF.

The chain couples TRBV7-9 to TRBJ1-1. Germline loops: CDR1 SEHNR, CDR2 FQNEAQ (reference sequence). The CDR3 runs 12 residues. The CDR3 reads CASSVGNVEAFF. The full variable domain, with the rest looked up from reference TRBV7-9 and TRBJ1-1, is DTGVSQNPRHKITKRGQNVTFRCDPISEHNRLYWYRQTLGQGPEFLTYFQNEAQLEKSRLLSDRFSAERPKGSFSTLEIQRTEQGDSAMYLCASSVGNVEAFFGQGTRLTVV.

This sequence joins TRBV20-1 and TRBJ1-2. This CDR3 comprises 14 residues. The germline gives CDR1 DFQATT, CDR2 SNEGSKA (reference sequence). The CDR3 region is CSARVSDLSYGYTF.

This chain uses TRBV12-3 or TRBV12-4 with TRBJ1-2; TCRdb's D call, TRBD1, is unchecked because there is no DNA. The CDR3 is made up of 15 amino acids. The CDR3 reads CASSTAETGRYGYTF.

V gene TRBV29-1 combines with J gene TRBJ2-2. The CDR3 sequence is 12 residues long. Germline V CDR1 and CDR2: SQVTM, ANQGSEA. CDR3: CSVVRDTGELFF.

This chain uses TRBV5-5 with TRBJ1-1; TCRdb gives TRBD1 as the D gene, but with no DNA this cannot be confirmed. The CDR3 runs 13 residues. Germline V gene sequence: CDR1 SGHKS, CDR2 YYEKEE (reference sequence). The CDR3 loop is CASSFDRASEAFF. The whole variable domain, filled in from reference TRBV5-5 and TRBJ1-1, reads DAGVTQSPTHLIKTRGQQVTLRCSPISGHKSVSWYQQVLGQGPQFIFQYYEKEERGRGNFPDRFSARQFPNYSSELNVNALLLGDSALYLCASSFDRASEAFFGQGTRLTVV.

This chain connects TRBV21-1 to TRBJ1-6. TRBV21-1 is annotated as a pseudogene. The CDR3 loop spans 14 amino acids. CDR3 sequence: CASSPTEDNSPLHF.

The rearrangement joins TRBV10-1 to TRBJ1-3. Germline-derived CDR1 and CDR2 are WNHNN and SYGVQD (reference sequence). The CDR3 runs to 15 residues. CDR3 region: CASSERSSSGNTIYF.

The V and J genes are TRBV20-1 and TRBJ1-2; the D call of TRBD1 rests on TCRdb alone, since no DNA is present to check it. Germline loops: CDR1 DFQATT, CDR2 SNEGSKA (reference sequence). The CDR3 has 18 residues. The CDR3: CSARPRPGQGSINYGYTF.

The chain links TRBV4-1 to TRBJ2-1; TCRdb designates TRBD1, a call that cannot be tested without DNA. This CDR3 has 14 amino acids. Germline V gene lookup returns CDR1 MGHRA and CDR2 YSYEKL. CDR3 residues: CASSQEAHPRVQFF.

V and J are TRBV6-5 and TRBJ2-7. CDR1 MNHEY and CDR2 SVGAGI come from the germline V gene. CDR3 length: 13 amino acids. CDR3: CASSYSDLYEQYF.

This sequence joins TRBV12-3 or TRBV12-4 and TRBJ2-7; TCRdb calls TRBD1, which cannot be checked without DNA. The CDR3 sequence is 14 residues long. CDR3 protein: CASSDTGGVGEQYF.

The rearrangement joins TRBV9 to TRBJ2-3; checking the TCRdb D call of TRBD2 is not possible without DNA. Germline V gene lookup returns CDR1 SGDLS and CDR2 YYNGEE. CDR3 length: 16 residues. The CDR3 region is CASSVQTSGATDTQYF.

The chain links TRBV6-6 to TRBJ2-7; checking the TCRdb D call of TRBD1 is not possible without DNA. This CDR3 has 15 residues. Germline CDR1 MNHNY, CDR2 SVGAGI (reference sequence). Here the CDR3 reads CASLPDRGGDYEQYF.

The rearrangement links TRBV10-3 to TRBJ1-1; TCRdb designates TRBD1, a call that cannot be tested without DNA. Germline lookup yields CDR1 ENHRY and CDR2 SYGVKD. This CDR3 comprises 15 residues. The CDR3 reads CAISQDRELNTEAFF.

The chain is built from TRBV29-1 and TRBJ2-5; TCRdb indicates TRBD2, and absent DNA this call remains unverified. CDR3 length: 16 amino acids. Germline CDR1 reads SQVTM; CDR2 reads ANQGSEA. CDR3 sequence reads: CSVDGLSEDVQETQYF.

This CDR3 is CASSVGTGSYNEQFF. The gene calls are TRBV9 and TRBJ2-1; with no DNA, the TCRdb D assignment of TRBD1 cannot be verified. Germline V gene sequence: CDR1 SGDLS, CDR2 YYNGEE. CDR3 size: 15 residues. Supplemented by reference TRBV9 and TRBJ2-1, the full variable domain reads DSGVTQTPKHLITATGQRVTLRCSPRSGDLSVYWYQQSLDQGLQFLIQYYNGEERAKGNILERFSAQQFPDLHSELNLSSLELGDSALYFCASSVGTGSYNEQFFGPGTRLTVL.